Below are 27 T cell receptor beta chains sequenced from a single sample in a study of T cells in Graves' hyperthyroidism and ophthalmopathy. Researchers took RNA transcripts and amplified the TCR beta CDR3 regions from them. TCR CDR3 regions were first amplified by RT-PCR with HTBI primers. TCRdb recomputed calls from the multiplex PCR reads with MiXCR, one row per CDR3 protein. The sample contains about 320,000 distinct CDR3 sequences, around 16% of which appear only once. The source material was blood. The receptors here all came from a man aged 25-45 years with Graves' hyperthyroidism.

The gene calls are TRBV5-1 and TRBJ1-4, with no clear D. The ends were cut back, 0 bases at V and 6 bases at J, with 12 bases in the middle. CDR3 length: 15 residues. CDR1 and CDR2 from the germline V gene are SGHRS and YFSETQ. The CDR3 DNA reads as TGCGCCAGCAGCTTGGGCCGCCTAATCGATGAAAAACTGTTTTTT. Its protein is CASSLGRLIDEKLFF.

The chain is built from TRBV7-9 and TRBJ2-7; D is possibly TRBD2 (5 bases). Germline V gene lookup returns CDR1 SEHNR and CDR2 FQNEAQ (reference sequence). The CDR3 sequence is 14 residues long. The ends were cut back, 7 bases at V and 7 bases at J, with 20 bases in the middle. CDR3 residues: CASTPGTGSGEQYF. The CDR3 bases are TGTGCCAGCACCCCCGGAACGGGGTCGGGGGAGCAGTACTTC. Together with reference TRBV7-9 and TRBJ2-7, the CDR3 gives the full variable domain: DTGVSQNPRHKITKRGQNVTFRCDPISEHNRLYWYRQTLGQGPEFLTYFQNEAQLEKSRLLSDRFSAERPKGSFSTLEIQRTEQGDSAMYLCASTPGTGSGEQYFGPGTRLTVT.

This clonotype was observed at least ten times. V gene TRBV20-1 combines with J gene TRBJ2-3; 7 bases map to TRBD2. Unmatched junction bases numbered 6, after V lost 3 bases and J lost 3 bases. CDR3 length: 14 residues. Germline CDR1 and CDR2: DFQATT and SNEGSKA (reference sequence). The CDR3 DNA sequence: TGCAGTGCTAGTACGGAGCGGGGAACAGATACGCAGTATTTT. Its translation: CSASTERGTDTQYF.

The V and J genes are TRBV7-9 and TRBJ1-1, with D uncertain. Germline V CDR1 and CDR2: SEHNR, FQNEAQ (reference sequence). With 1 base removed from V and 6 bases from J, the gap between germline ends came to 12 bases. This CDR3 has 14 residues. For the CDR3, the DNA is TGTGCCAGCAGCTTAGTTGTGGAGGGATCTGAAGCTTTCTTT. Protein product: CASSLVVEGSEAFF.

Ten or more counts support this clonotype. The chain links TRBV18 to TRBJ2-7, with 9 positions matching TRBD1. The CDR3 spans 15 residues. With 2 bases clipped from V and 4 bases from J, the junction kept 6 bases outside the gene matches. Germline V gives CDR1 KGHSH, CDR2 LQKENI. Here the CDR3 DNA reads TGTGCCAGCTCACCAGACGGGACAGGGCTGTACGAGCAGTACTTC. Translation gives CASSPDGTGLYEQYF.

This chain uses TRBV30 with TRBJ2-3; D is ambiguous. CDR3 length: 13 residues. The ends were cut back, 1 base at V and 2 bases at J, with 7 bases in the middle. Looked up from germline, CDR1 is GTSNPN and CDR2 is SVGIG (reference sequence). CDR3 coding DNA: TGTGCCTGGAGTGGTAGCAACACAGATACGCAGTATTTT. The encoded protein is CAWSGSNTDTQYF.

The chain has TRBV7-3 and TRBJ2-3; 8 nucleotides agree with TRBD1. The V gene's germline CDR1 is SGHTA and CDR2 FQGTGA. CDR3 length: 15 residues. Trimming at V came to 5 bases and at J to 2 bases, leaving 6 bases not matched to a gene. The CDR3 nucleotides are TGTGCCAGCAGCCCAGGACAGGGTGCCACAGATACGCAGTATTTT. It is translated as CASSPGQGATDTQYF.

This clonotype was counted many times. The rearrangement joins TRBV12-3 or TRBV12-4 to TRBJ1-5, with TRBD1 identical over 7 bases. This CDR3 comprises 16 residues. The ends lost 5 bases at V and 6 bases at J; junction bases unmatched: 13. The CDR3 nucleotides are TGTGCCAGCAGTGACCAGGTGACAGGGAGTAGTCAGCCCCAGCATTTT. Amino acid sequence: CASSDQVTGSSQPQHF.

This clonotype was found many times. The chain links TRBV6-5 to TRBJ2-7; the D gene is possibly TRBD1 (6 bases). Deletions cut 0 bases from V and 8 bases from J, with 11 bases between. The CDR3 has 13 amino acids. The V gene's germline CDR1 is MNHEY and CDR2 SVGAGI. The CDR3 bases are TGTGCCAGCAGTTACTCTTTCGACAGGAAGCAGTACTTC. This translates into CASSYSFDRKQYF.

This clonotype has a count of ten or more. The CDR3 DNA follows: TGTGCCAGCAGAAACCCGGGACTCCGGGTCTTGGATGAGCAGTTCTTC. It is translated as CASRNPGLRVLDEQFF. The rearrangement links TRBV28 to TRBJ2-1, with D possibly matching TRBD2 (6 bases). In germline, CDR1 is MDHEN, CDR2 SYDVKM. This CDR3 has 16 residues. Trimming took off 6 bases at V and 8 bases at J, with 23 bases between the two ends.

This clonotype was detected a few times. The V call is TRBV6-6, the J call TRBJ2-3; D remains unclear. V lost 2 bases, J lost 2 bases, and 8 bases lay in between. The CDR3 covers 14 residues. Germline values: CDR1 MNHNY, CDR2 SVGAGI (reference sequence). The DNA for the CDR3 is TGTGCCAGCAGTTACCGCCAGGACACAGATACGCAGTATTTT. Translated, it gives CASSYRQDTDTQYF.

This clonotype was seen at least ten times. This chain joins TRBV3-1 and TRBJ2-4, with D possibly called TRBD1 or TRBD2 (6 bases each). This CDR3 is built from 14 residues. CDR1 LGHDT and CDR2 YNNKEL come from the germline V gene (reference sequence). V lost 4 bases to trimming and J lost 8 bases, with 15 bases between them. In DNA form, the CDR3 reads TGTGCCAGCAGCCCCCTCGGGGGCGAGGACATTCAGTACTTC. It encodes CASSPLGGEDIQYF.

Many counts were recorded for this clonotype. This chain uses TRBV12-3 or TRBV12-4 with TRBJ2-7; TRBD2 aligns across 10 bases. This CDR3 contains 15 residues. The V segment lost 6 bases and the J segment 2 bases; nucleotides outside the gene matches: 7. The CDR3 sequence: CASRLAGVGAYEQYF. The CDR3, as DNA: TGTGCCAGCAGGCTAGCGGGAGTGGGGGCCTACGAGCAGTACTTC.

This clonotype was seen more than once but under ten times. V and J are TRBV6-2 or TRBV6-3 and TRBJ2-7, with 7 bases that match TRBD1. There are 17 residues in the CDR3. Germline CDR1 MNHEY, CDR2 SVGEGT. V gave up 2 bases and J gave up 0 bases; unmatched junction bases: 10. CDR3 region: CASSYPLKGGPSYEQYF. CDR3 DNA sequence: TGTGCCAGCAGTTACCCTCTAAAAGGGGGCCCCTCCTACGAGCAGTACTTC.

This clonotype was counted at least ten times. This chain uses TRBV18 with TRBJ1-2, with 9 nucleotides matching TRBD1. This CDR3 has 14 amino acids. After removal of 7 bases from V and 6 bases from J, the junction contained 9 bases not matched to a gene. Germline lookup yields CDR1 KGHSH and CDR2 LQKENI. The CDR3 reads CASFPGQGTNGYTF. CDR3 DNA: TGTGCCAGCTTCCCGGGACAGGGAACTAATGGCTACACCTTC.

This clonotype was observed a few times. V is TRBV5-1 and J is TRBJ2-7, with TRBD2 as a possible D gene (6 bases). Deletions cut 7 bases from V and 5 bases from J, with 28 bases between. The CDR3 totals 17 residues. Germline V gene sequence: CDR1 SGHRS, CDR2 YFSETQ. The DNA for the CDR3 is TGCGCCAGCGGCTCGGGACTTGTATCCGCTATTCGCCACGAGCAGTACTTC. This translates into CASGSGLVSAIRHEQYF.

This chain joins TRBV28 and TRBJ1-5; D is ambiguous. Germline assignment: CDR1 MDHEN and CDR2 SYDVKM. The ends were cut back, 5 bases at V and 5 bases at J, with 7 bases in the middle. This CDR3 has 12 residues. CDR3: CASSKSYQPQHF. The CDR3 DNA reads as TGTGCCAGCAGTAAAAGTTATCAGCCCCAGCATTTT.

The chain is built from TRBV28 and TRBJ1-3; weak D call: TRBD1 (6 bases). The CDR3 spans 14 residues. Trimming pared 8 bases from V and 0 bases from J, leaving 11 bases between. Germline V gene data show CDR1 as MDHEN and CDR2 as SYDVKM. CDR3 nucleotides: TGTGCCAGCGGTGGACAGCTCTCTGGAAACACCATATATTTT. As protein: CASGGQLSGNTIYF.

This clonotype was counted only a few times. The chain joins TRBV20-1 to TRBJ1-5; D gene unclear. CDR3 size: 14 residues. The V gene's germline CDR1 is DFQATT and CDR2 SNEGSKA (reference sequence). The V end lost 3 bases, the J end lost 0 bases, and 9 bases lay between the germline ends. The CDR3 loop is CSASGPLSNQPQHF. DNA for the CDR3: TGCAGTGCTAGTGGTCCGCTTAGCAATCAGCCCCAGCATTTT.

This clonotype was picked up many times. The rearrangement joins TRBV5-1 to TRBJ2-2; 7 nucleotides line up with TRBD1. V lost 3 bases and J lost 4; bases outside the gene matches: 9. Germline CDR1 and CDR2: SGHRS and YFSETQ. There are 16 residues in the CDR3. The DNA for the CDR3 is TGCGCCAGCAGCTCCTATCCGGGACAGCTCACCGGGGAGCTGTTTTTT. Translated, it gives CASSSYPGQLTGELFF.

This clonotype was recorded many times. The CDR3 reads CSAALAGTYNEQFF. DNA for the CDR3: TGCAGTGCTGCACTAGCGGGAACCTACAATGAGCAGTTCTTC. This rearrangement joins TRBV20-1 to TRBJ2-1; 10 bases are a match to TRBD2. Trimming removed 5 bases from V and 2 bases from J; junction bases left unmatched: 3. The length of the CDR3 is 14 residues. Germline CDR1 is DFQATT and CDR2 is SNEGSKA (reference sequence).

The CDR3 region has the DNA TGTGCCAGCAGCCTCGGGACAGGGTTGGAAAAACTGTTTTTT. Amino acids: CASSLGTGLEKLFF. This rearrangement joins TRBV11-2 to TRBJ1-4; 9 bases align to TRBD1. Looked up from germline, CDR1 is SGHAT and CDR2 is FQNNGV. The CDR3 sequence is 14 residues long. The V and J ends lost 5 bases and 8 bases, in that order; junction bases with no gene match: 6.

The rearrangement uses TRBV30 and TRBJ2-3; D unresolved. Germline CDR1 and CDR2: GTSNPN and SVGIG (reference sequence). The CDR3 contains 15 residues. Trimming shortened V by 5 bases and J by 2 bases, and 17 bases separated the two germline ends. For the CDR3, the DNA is TGTGCCTGGGCCTTCGTACATGGGTACACAGATACGCAGTATTTT. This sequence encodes CAWAFVHGYTDTQYF.

The CDR3: CASKERPTNEKLFF. CDR3 in DNA: TGTGCCAGCAAGGAACGGCCAACTAATGAAAAACTGTTTTTT. The chain links TRBV27 to TRBJ1-4; D uncertain. This CDR3 contains 14 residues. Germline CDR1 and CDR2: MNHEY and SMNVEV (reference sequence). Trimming shortened V by 7 bases and J by 0 bases, and 9 bases separated the two germline ends.

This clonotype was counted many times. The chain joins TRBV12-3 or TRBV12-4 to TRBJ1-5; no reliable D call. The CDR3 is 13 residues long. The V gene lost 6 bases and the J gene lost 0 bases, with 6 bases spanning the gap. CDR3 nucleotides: TGTGCCAGCAGACCCAGTAGCAATCAGCCCCAGCATTTT. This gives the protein CASRPSSNQPQHF.

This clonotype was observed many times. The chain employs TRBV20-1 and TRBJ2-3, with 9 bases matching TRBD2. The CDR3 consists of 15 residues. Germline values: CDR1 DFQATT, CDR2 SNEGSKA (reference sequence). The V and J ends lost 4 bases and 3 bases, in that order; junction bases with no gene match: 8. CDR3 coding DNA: TGCAGTGCTAACAATCCGACTAGCGGTACAGATACGCAGTATTTT. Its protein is CSANNPTSGTDTQYF.

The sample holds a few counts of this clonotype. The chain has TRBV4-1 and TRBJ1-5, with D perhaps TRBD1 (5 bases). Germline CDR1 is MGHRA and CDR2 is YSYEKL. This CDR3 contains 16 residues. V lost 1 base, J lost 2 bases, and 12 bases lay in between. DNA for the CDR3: TGCGCCAGCAGCCAAGTCCAGGGACGGGGCAATCAGCCCCAGCATTTT. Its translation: CASSQVQGRGNQPQHF.